What follows is one TCR beta chain and its context. Antigen specificity is unknown. The CDR3 is made up of 15 amino acids. The germline V and J ends were trimmed by 5 bases and 0 bases, with 12 bases remaining between them. The V gene's germline CDR1 is SGHNT and CDR2 YYREEE (reference sequence). This entry comes from a study of T cell responses to AZD1222 COVID-19 vaccine. Study-level results: Among AZD1222 vaccinees, only 5 to 7 were seropositive at baseline.

Produced via immunoSEQ multiplex PCR; TCRdb's table is partial and in-frame only. The table shows under 80,000 clones, with less than 85% occurring only once. The clonotype comes from an adult in good health. Here the sequenced sample was peripheral blood, taken on day 0 of MenACWY control vaccination. The rearrangement links TRBV5-4 to TRBJ1-3; D not certain. In DNA form, the CDR3 reads TGTGCCAGCAGTGCTGACCGGAGCTCTGGAAACACCATATATTTT. Translated, it gives CASSADRSSGNTIYF.